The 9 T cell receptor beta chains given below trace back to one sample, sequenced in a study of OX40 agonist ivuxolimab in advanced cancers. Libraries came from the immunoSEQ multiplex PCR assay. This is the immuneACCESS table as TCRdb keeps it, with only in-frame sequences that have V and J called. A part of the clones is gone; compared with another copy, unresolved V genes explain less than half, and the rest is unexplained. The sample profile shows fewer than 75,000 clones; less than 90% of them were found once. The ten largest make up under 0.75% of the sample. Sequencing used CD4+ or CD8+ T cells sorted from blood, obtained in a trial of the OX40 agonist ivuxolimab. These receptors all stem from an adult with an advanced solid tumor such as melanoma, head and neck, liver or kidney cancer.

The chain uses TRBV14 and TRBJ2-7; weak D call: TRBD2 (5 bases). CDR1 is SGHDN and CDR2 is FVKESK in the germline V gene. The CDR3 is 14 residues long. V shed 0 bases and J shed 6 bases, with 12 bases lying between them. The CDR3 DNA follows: TGTGCCAGCAGCCAAGACCGGGTCCGGGGCGAGCAGTACTTC. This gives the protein CASSQDRVRGEQYF.

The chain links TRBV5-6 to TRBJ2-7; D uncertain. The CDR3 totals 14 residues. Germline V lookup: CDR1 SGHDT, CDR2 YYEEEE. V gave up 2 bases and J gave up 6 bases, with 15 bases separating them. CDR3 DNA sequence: TGTGCCAGCAGCTTTTCCCCAACGCGAGTCGAGCAGTACTTC. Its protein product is CASSFSPTRVEQYF.

CDR3 bases: TGCGCCAGCAGCTTGGGGCAGCCCGAGAGGTCCCTGTTTTTT. Translation: CASSLGQPERSLFF. The chain uses TRBV5-1 and TRBJ1-4, with D unclear. This CDR3 spans 14 amino acids. CDR1 and CDR2 from the germline V gene are SGHRS and YFSETQ. The V gene lost 0 bases and the J gene lost 14 bases, with 17 bases spanning the gap.

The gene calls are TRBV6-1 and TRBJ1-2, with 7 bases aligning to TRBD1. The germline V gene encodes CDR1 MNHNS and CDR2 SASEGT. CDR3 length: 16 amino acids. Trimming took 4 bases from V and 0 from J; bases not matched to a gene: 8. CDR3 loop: CASSAFPTGTNYGYTF. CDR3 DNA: TGTGCCAGCAGTGCTTTCCCGACAGGGACTAACTATGGCTACACCTTC.

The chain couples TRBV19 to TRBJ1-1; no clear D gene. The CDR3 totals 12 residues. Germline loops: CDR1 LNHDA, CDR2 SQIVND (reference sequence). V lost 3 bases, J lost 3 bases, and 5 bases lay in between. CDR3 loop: CASSMQHTEAFF. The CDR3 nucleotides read TGTGCCAGTAGTATGCAGCACACTGAAGCTTTCTTT.

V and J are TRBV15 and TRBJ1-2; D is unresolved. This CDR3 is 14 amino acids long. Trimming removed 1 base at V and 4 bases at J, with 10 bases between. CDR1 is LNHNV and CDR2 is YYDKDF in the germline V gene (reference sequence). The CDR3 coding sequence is TGTGCCACCAGCAGAGGAGGGTTTGGCTATGGCTACACCTTC. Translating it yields CATSRGGFGYGYTF.

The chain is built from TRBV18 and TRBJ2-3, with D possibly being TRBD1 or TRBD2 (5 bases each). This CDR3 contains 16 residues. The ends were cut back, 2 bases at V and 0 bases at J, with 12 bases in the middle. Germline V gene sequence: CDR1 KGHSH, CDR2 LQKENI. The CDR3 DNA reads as TGTGCCAGCTCACCAACCGGGACGAGAAGCACAGATACGCAGTATTTT. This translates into CASSPTGTRSTDTQYF. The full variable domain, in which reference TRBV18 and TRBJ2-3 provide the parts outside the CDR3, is NAGVMQNPRHLVRRRGQEARLRCSPMKGHSHVYWYRQLPEEGLKFMVYLQKENIIDESGMPKERFSAEFPKEGPSILRIQQVVRGDSAAYFCASSPTGTRSTDTQYFGPGTRLTVL.

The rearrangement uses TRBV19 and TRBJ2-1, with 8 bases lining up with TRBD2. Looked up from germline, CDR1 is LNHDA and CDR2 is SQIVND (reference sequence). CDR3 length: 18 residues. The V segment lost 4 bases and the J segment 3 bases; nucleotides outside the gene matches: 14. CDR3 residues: CASSTLTQRESRYNEQFF. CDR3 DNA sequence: TGTGCCAGTAGTACACTAACCCAGCGGGAGTCTCGCTACAATGAGCAGTTCTTC. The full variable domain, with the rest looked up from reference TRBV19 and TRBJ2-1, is DGGITQSPKYLFRKEGQNVTLSCEQNLNHDAMYWYRQDPGQGLRLIYYSQIVNDFQKGDIAEGYSVSREKKESFPLTVTSAQKNPTAFYLCASSTLTQRESRYNEQFFGPGTRLTVL.

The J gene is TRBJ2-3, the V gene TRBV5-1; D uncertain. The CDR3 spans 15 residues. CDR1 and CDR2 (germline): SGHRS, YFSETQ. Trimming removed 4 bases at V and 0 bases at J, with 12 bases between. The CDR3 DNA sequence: TGCGCCAGCAGCGCTACCGGCACTAGCACAGATACGCAGTATTTT. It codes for CASSATGTSTDTQYF. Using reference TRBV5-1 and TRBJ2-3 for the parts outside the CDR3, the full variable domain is KAGVTQTPRYLIKTRGQQVTLSCSPISGHRSVSWYQQTPGQGLQFLFEYFSETQRNKGNFPGRFSGRQFSNSRSEMNVSTLELGDSALYLCASSATGTSTDTQYFGPGTRLTVL.